These 14 T cell receptor beta chains share one sample of origin, sequenced in a study of T cell responses to AZD1222 COVID-19 vaccine. Libraries were prepared by immunoSEQ multiplex PCR; TCRdb keeps only in-frame clonotypes and omits some of them. Altogether about 180,000 clones are present, approximately 92% being singletons, with the ten largest covering about 2.8%. The sequences come from peripheral blood, collected on day 0 of AZD1222 vaccination. Receptors originate from an adult in good health.

The chain couples TRBV11-2 to TRBJ2-2; D gene unclear. The CDR3 loop spans 15 amino acids. Between the trimmed V and J ends, which lost 5 bases and 3 bases, there was a span of 13 bases. The germline CDR1 and CDR2 sequences are SGHAT and FQNNGV. The CDR3 DNA reads TGTGCCAGCAGCCCGAGTCTCCTCGACACCGGGGAGCTGTTTTTT. Translating gives CASSPSLLDTGELFF.

The chain joins TRBV24-1 to TRBJ2-1; no clear D gene. Between the trimmed V and J ends, which lost 4 bases and 6 bases, there was a span of 3 bases. This CDR3 has 11 residues. Per germline, CDR1 KGHDR and CDR2 SFDVKD. The chain's CDR3 is CATSELNEQFF. CDR3 sequence (DNA): TGTGCCACCAGTGAGCTCAATGAGCAGTTCTTC.

The rearrangement joins TRBV5-4 to TRBJ1-1; D unclear. V was cut by 3 bases and J by 1 base, with 16 bases left in between. The germline CDR1 and CDR2 sequences are SGHNT and YYREEE (reference sequence). CDR3 length: 16 amino acids. Written as DNA, the CDR3 is TGTGCCAGCAGCTCGGAACCTCTACAGTCGAACACTGAAGCTTTCTTT. It codes for CASSSEPLQSNTEAFF.

This clone occurred once. The gene calls are TRBV29-1 and TRBJ1-1; 7 bases match TRBD1. J gave up 5 bases and V 7 bases, and 16 bases lay outside the gene matches. This CDR3 has 15 amino acids. Germline CDR1 and CDR2: SQVTM and ANQGSEA. The DNA of the CDR3 is TGCAGCGCCCGAGGATGGGCAGGGGGTAGTACTGAAGCTTTCTTT. Translated: CSARGWAGGSTEAFF.

V and J are TRBV10-1 and TRBJ1-5; D is unresolved. This CDR3 is built from 12 residues. CDR1 WNHNN and CDR2 SYGVQD come from the germline V gene (reference sequence). With 3 bases removed from V and 6 bases from J, the gap between germline ends came to 6 bases. CDR3 in DNA: TGCGCCAGCAGTGAAGGCACTCAGCCCCAGCATTTT. Translating it yields CASSEGTQPQHF.

The CDR3 coding sequence is TGTGCCAGCAGCGTAGGTGGGACTAGCGGGGATTACGAGCAGTACTTC. Translated, it gives CASSVGGTSGDYEQYF. V usage is TRBV9 and J usage is TRBJ2-7, with 13 bases aligning to TRBD2. The CDR3 spans 16 residues. V dropped 0 bases and J dropped 4; count of bases not matched to a gene: 4. In germline, CDR1 is SGDLS, CDR2 YYNGEE.

This sequence joins TRBV2 and TRBJ1-6, with TRBD1 as a possible D gene (6 bases). This CDR3 region has 16 residues. The V and J ends lost 3 bases and 4 bases respectively, with 13 bases between them. The germline gives CDR1 SNHLY, CDR2 FYNNEI. The CDR3 here is CASSEPQTGYNSPLHF. In nucleotides, the CDR3 is TGTGCCAGCAGTGAGCCCCAGACAGGATATAATTCACCCCTCCACTTT.

The genes are TRBV18 and TRBJ1-4, with D perhaps matching TRBD1 (5 bases). Germline CDR1 reads KGHSH; CDR2 reads LQKENI. This CDR3 comprises 14 residues. V was shortened by 5 bases and J by 2 bases, with 9 bases between the two germline ends. This CDR3 reads CASSRDRTNEKLFF. CDR3 in DNA: TGTGCCAGCTCAAGGGACCGGACTAATGAAAAACTGTTTTTT.

The V and J genes are TRBV19 and TRBJ1-5; 7 nucleotides align to TRBD1. CDR1 and CDR2 from the germline V gene are LNHDA and SQIVND (reference sequence). This CDR3 is 14 amino acids long. J lost 5 bases, V lost 3 bases, and 4 bases had no gene match. The CDR3 reads CASSIWTGDQPQHF. In nucleotides, the CDR3 is TGTGCCAGTAGTATTTGGACAGGTGATCAGCCCCAGCATTTT.

The chain uses TRBV4-1 and TRBJ1-6; no reliable D call. The V gene lost 0 bases and the J gene lost 3 bases, with 24 bases spanning the gap. Per germline, CDR1 MGHRA and CDR2 YSYEKL. The CDR3 totals 21 residues. CDR3 sequence reads: CASSQDYEYSSQDYYNSPLHF. CDR3 DNA sequence: TGCGCCAGCAGCCAAGATTATGAGTACAGTTCCCAAGATTACTATAATTCACCCCTCCACTTT.

The V and J genes are TRBV18 and TRBJ1-1; D gene ambiguous. Per the germline V gene, CDR1 is KGHSH and CDR2 is LQKENI. Trimming shortened V by 6 bases and J by 1 base, and 15 bases separated the two germline ends. The CDR3 consists of 15 residues. The CDR3 DNA sequence: TGTGCCAGCTCCGACGGGCGGGCAGGGAACACTGAAGCTTTCTTT. Amino acid sequence: CASSDGRAGNTEAFF.

The chain couples TRBV27 to TRBJ1-1; no reliable D call. With 4 bases removed from V and 1 base from J, the gap between germline ends came to 10 bases. CDR1 and CDR2 (germline): MNHEY, SMNVEV (reference sequence). The CDR3 runs 14 residues. CDR3 DNA sequence: TGTGCCAGCAGTTACGAGGGATCGAACACTGAAGCTTTCTTT. Amino acids: CASSYEGSNTEAFF.

CDR3 DNA sequence: TGTGCCAGCAGGAGACTAGCGGGAGAAGCGTACTTC. This encodes CASRRLAGEAYF. The V call is TRBV2, the J call TRBJ2-7, with 12 bases fitting TRBD2. V was clipped by 6 bases and J by 12 bases; unmatched bases: 6. The CDR3 loop spans 12 amino acids. Germline loops: CDR1 SNHLY, CDR2 FYNNEI.

The chain links TRBV14 to TRBJ1-1; D might be TRBD1 (5 bases). The CDR3 consists of 12 residues. V lost 5 bases, J lost 10 bases, and 14 bases lay in between. Germline CDR1 is SGHDN and CDR2 is FVKESK. This chain's CDR3 is CASSFIGAAAFF. The CDR3 region has the DNA TGTGCCAGCAGCTTCATAGGGGCGGCAGCTTTCTTT.